This entry concerns a single T cell receptor beta chain. The record originates from a study of blood T cell repertoires in COVID-19. Study details: Italy, Spain and the United States were the sources of the convalescent and acute COVID-19 samples.

The germline CDR1 and CDR2 sequences are SEHNR and FQNEAQ (reference sequence). Trimming took off 1 base at V and 6 bases at J, with 10 bases between the two ends. This CDR3 is 14 amino acids long. Under the authors' procedure: Amplifying reference gene primers gave estimates of nucleated cell counts. Libraries were prepared by immunoSEQ multiplex PCR; TCRdb keeps only in-frame clonotypes and omits some of them. Clone size and V and J calls were adopted from that table, with D and trimming inferred from the DNA. In the table there are some 130,000 clones, around 89% of which are singletons. The TCR was taken from a man in his 60s with COVID-19, enrolled during active disease. Sequencing was carried out using peripheral blood. This rearrangement joins TRBV7-9 to TRBJ2-1; a possible D gene is TRBD2 (5 bases). Written as DNA, the CDR3 is TGTGCCAGCAGCTTAGGGAGGTCCAGCAATGAGCAGTTCTTC. Translation: CASSLGRSSNEQFF.